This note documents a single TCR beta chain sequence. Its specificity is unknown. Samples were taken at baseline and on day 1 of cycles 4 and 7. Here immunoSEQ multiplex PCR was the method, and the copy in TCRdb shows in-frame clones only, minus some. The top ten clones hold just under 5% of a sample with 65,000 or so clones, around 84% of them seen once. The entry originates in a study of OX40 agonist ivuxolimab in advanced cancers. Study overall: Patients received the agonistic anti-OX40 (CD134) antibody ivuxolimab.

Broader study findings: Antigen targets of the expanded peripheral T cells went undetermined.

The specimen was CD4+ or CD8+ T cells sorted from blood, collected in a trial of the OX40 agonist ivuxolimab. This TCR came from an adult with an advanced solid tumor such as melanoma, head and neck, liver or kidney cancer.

In DNA, the CDR3 is TGTGCCAGCAGCCCAAATACAGATACGCAGTATTTT. Translating gives CASSPNTDTQYF. This rearrangement joins TRBV11-1 to TRBJ2-3, with D unresolved. Per germline, CDR1 SGHAT and CDR2 FQDESV (reference sequence). CDR3 size: 12 residues. The V and J ends lost 5 bases and 3 bases respectively, with 6 bases between them.